Each of the 28 T cell receptor beta chains below was sequenced from the same sample in a study of shared clonotypes between healthy human individuals (dated by TCRdb to 2020 to 2021). Preparation of the library involved the immunoSEQ multiplex PCR assay. Held by TCRdb, this immuneACCESS table contains in-frame sequences only and omits some clones. Under half of the omission traces to an unresolved V gene where checked; the cause of the rest is unknown. The sample profile shows roughly 490,000 clones; about three quarters of them were found once. The ten top clones hold over 10% of the sample. Material: PBMCs. Receptors were obtained from a woman aged 40-49 years in good health. Some clones in this sample may be carry-over from other donors' samples.

This clone was observed a few times. The chain combines TRBV30 with TRBJ2-5; TRBD2 aligns across 10 bases. The J call may be wrong; the DNA end is better matched by TRBJ2-7. CDR3 length: 13 residues. CDR1 is GTSNPN and CDR2 is SVGIG in the germline V gene (reference sequence). DNA of the CDR3: TGTGCCTGGGCGACTAGCGGGTCTGGCGAGCAGTACTTC. Amino acid sequence: CAWATSGSGEQYF.

The genes are TRBV25-1 and TRBJ2-7; no clear D. V was shortened by 5 bases and J by 7 bases, with 18 bases between the two germline ends. The length of the CDR3 is 14 residues. Germline CDR1 reads MGHDK; CDR2 reads SYGVNS. The CDR3 loop is CASSSLGSFGEQYF. The CDR3 DNA reads TGTGCCAGCAGTTCTCTCGGATCTTTTGGAGAGCAGTACTTC.

V is TRBV19 and J is TRBJ2-7; TRBD2 agrees at 11 bases. Trimming removed 6 bases from V and 0 bases from J; junction bases left unmatched: 4. The length of the CDR3 is 15 residues. Germline values: CDR1 LNHDA, CDR2 SQIVND (reference sequence). CDR3 amino acids: CASRPTSGVSYEQYF. The CDR3 DNA follows: TGTGCCAGTAGACCGACTAGCGGGGTCTCCTACGAGCAGTACTTC.

The chain is built from TRBV4-1 and TRBJ2-1; D is possibly TRBD2 (6 bases). The length of the CDR3 is 14 residues. In germline, CDR1 is MGHRA, CDR2 YSYEKL. Trimming removed 10 bases at V and 5 bases at J, with 18 bases between. CDR3 sequence reads: CATREPGLNNEQFF. The CDR3 nucleotides read TGCGCCACCAGAGAGCCGGGACTTAACAATGAGCAGTTCTTC.

V is TRBV28 and J is TRBJ1-5; 7 bases are a match to TRBD1. Germline V gene data show CDR1 as MDHEN and CDR2 as SYDVKM. The CDR3 sequence is 15 residues long. V shed 2 bases and J 7 bases; nucleotides not matched to a gene: 8. CDR3 nucleotide sequence: TGTGCCAGCAGTTTACCCGGACAGGAAAGGCAGCCCCAGCATTTT. This encodes CASSLPGQERQPQHF.

J is TRBJ1-5 and V is TRBV28, with D possibly TRBD1 on 6 matching bases. In germline, CDR1 is MDHEN, CDR2 SYDVKM. This CDR3 spans 15 amino acids. The CDR3: CGTTVGLSGTRPQHF. CDR3 DNA sequence: TGTGGGACAACGGTGGGATTGTCCGGGACACGGCCCCAGCATTTT.

The chain has TRBV11-2 and TRBJ1-1; TRBD1 matches 8 bases. The junction had 3 bases not matched to a gene; V was cut back by 5 bases and J by 4 bases. This CDR3 has 13 amino acids. Germline V gene lookup returns CDR1 SGHAT and CDR2 FQNNGV. The CDR3 protein is CASSLTGGTEAFF. The CDR3 nucleotides are TGTGCCAGCAGCCTTACAGGGGGCACTGAAGCTTTCTTT.

This chain uses TRBV7-8 with TRBJ2-7; D is possibly TRBD2 (6 bases). The length of the CDR3 is 14 residues. Looked up from germline, CDR1 is SGHVS and CDR2 is FQNEAQ. Deletions cut 7 bases from V and 3 bases from J, with 16 bases between. CDR3 DNA sequence: TGTGCCAGCACCTTCCGGGACTCAGACTACGAGCAGTACTTC. It translates to CASTFRDSDYEQYF.

This chain uses TRBV7-8 with TRBJ2-7; 12 bases agree with TRBD2. The CDR3 covers 16 residues. Per germline, CDR1 SGHVS and CDR2 FQNEAQ. J lost 2 bases, V lost 5 bases, and 7 bases had no gene match. Written as DNA, the CDR3 is TGTGCCAGCAGCCTGCGACTAGCGGGAGTCCCCTACGAGCAGTACTTC. This encodes CASSLRLAGVPYEQYF.

This clone was recorded a few times. The chain uses TRBV7-7 and TRBJ2-7, with D possibly being TRBD2 (6 bases). This CDR3 has 13 residues. Germline lookup yields CDR1 SSHAT and CDR2 FNYEAQ (reference sequence). V dropped 5 bases and J dropped 4 bases, with 12 bases sitting between them. This CDR3 reads CASSPDGGYEQYF. The CDR3, as DNA: TGTGCCAGCAGCCCGGACGGAGGGTACGAGCAGTACTTC.

About this clone: The sample has other DNA sequences that encode this CDR3 too. V and J are TRBV29-1 and TRBJ2-5, with 7 positions matching TRBD1. Per germline, CDR1 SQVTM and CDR2 ANQGSEA. The CDR3 covers 13 residues. Trimming cost V 6 bases and J 2 bases; bases outside gene matches: 6. The CDR3 DNA is TGCAGCGTCGCAGGGACAGATCAAGAGACCCAGTACTTC. This encodes CSVAGTDQETQYF. The full variable domain, with the rest looked up from reference TRBV29-1 and TRBJ2-5, is SAVISQKPSRDICQRGTSLTIQCQVDSQVTMMFWYRQQPGQSLTLIATANQGSEATYESGFVIDKFPISRPNLTFSTLTVSNMSPEDSSIYLCSVAGTDQETQYFGPGTRLLVL.

On this clone itself: An end of the junction does not agree with germline; a read error may underlie this. The rearrangement joins TRBV5-3 to TRBJ2-7; 7 bases agree with TRBD2. Being an ORF, TRBV5-3 has a function that is uncertain. The CDR3 has 15 residues. CDR3 region: CASSLGGGSFGEQYF. The CDR3 DNA reads as TGTGCCAGCAGCTTAGGCGGGGGATCGTTCGGCGAGCAGTACTTC.

This clone showed up just a few times. The V call is TRBV10-2, the J call TRBJ2-7; TRBD1 might be the D (6 bases). Trimming removed 10 bases from V and 1 base from J, with 11 bases in between. Germline-derived CDR1 and CDR2 are WSHSY and SAAADI. The CDR3 has 12 amino acids. CDR3: CATRDNSYEQYF. CDR3 bases: TGCGCCACCCGGGACAATTCCTACGAGCAGTACTTC.

A remark on this clone: A single base separates this from a much larger clone, so it may be a read error. This chain uses TRBV30 with TRBJ1-1; TRBD1 is a possible D gene (6 bases). The CDR3 length is 14 residues. Germline loops: CDR1 GTSNPN, CDR2 SVGIG (reference sequence). CDR3 DNA: TGTGCCTGGAGTCACAGGGACGGGGACACTGAAGCTCTCTTT. This gives the protein CAWSHRDGDTEALF.

The J gene is TRBJ2-3, the V gene TRBV4-2; D gene unclear. This CDR3 contains 14 residues. Trimming shortened V by 0 bases and J by 3 bases, and 7 bases separated the two germline ends. CDR1 is LGHNA and CDR2 is YNFKEQ in the germline V gene. DNA of the CDR3: TGTGCCAGCAGCCAAGAAGGCGAAACAGATACGCAGTATTTT. This sequence encodes CASSQEGETDTQYF.

This chain links TRBV5-1 with TRBJ2-3, with 9 positions matching TRBD2. Trimming cost V 0 bases and J 5 bases; bases outside gene matches: 1. The germline CDR1 and CDR2 sequences are SGHRS and YFSETQ. CDR3 length equals 14 residues. In DNA form, the CDR3 reads TGCGCCAGCAGCTTGGGACTAGCGGAAGATACGCAGTATTTT. The encoded protein is CASSLGLAEDTQYF.

In the case of this clone: A much bigger clone sits one base away, suggesting this may be a read error. J is TRBJ2-5 and V is TRBV13; no clear D gene. The end of the DNA is better explained by TRBJ2-7, so the J call may be wrong. Germline CDR1 reads PRHDT; CDR2 reads FYEKMQ (reference sequence). The CDR3 runs to 12 residues. CDR3: CASSLWSYEQYF. The CDR3 nucleotides are TGTGCCAGCAGCTTATGGTCCTACGAGCAGTACTTC.

The chain employs TRBV28 and TRBJ1-1; D is uncertain. This CDR3 has 15 residues. V gave up 5 bases and J gave up 10 bases, with 23 bases separating them. Germline CDR1 MDHEN, CDR2 SYDVKM. In DNA form, the CDR3 reads TGTGCCAGCAGTCAACGAGGGAGAGGACTCCTTGGAGCTTTCTTT. It is translated as CASSQRGRGLLGAFF. Full variable domain (missing parts from reference TRBV28 and TRBJ1-1): DVKVTQSSRYLVKRTGEKVFLECVQDMDHENMFWYRQDPGLGLRLIYFSYDVKMKEKGDIPEGYSVSREKKERFSLILESASTNQTSMYLCASSQRGRGLLGAFFGQGTRLTVV.

V usage is TRBV27 and J usage is TRBJ2-7; D may match TRBD1 or TRBD2 (5 bases each). The CDR3 sequence is 15 residues long. V was trimmed by 6 bases and J by 3 bases, leaving 18 bases between them. Germline loops: CDR1 MNHEY, CDR2 SMNVEV (reference sequence). The CDR3 is CASSTMGVYFYEQYF. CDR3 in DNA: TGTGCCAGCAGCACCATGGGGGTATACTTCTACGAGCAGTACTTC.

Remarks on this clone: Compared with germline, one end of the junction differs, possibly owing to a read error. The chain links TRBV7-9 to TRBJ2-2, with 7 bases identical to TRBD1. Germline CDR1 reads SEHNR; CDR2 reads FQNEAQ (reference sequence). This CDR3 contains 16 residues. In DNA form, the CDR3 reads TGTACCAGCAGCCGCCTGGGGACAGTGAACACCGGGGAGCTGTTTTTT. Amino acid sequence: CTSSRLGTVNTGELFF.

CDR3 sequence reads: CASSDSLERNEQFF. CDR3 sequence (DNA): TGTGCCAGCAGTGACTCACTAGAGCGCAATGAGCAGTTCTTC. The chain employs TRBV6-4 and TRBJ2-1; a weak D match, TRBD2 (5 bases). The CDR3 is made up of 14 amino acids. The ends were cut back, 0 bases at V and 6 bases at J, with 9 bases in the middle. Looked up from germline, CDR1 is MRHNA and CDR2 is SNTAGT.

Regarding this clone: This CDR3 is also generated by other DNA sequences in the sample. V gene TRBV7-9 combines with J gene TRBJ1-1; no clear D. Germline lookup yields CDR1 SEHNR and CDR2 FQNEAQ (reference sequence). The CDR3 is 14 residues long. Trimming removed 0 bases at V and 0 bases at J, with 5 bases between. The CDR3 is CASSLAGLNTEAFF. CDR3 nucleotide sequence: TGTGCCAGCAGCTTAGCAGGGTTGAACACTGAAGCTTTCTTT.

The chain has TRBV7-8 and TRBJ2-3; D unclear. Germline assignment: CDR1 SGHVS and CDR2 FQNEAQ. This CDR3 has 14 amino acids. The V and J ends lost 5 bases and 2 bases respectively, with 11 bases between them. The CDR3 region has the DNA TGTGCCAGCAGCCTTCCGCACTACACAGATACGCAGTATTTT. This sequence encodes CASSLPHYTDTQYF. Full variable domain (remainder filled in from reference TRBV7-8 and TRBJ2-3): GAGVSQSPRYKVAKRGQDVALRCDPISGHVSLFWYQQALGQGPEFLTYFQNEAQLDKSGLPSDRFFAERPEGSVSTLKIQRTQQEDSAVYLCASSLPHYTDTQYFGPGTRLTVL.

V gene TRBV20-1 combines with J gene TRBJ2-3; D gene uncertain. Germline V gene lookup returns CDR1 DFQATT and CDR2 SNEGSKA (reference sequence). This CDR3 region has 11 residues. V lost 2 bases and J 4 bases, leaving 4 bases between the germline ends. The CDR3 region is CSARRADTQYF. DNA for the CDR3: TGCAGTGCTAGACGGGCAGATACGCAGTATTTT.

The chain carries TRBV6-5 and TRBJ1-1; perhaps TRBD1 as D (6 bases). The CDR3 sequence is 13 residues long. Germline V gene data show CDR1 as MNHEY and CDR2 as SVGAGI. V was cut by 0 bases and J by 9 bases, with 11 bases left in between. The CDR3 nucleotides are TGTGCCAGCAGTTACTCGGCAGGGGCAAAAGCTTTCTTT. Its protein product is CASSYSAGAKAFF.

This clone occurred once. This chain joins TRBV4-3 and TRBJ2-7; D may be TRBD2 (6 bases). Germline V lookup: CDR1 LGHNA, CDR2 YSLEER. V was pared by 4 bases and J by 3 bases, with 19 bases between. The CDR3 spans 16 residues. CDR3 protein: CASSPHTATSHYEQYF. The CDR3 nucleotides read TGCGCCAGCAGCCCCCACACGGCCACTAGCCACTACGAGCAGTACTTC.

The V and J genes are TRBV10-1 and TRBJ1-1; possibly TRBD1 for D (5 bases). Trimming left V 2 bases short and J 1 base short, with 11 bases between. The V gene's germline CDR1 is WNHNN and CDR2 SYGVQD (reference sequence). The length of the CDR3 is 15 residues. The CDR3 DNA reads TGCGCCAGCAGTGAGACCCCGGGACGGAACACTGAAGCTTTCTTT. Its translation is CASSETPGRNTEAFF.

The chain has TRBV6-4 and TRBJ2-4, with a tentative D call TRBD2 (5 bases). Trimming shortened V by 10 bases and J by 6 bases, and 13 bases separated the two germline ends. CDR3 size: 12 residues. Per germline, CDR1 MRHNA and CDR2 SNTAGT. The CDR3 region is CAKTGVINIQYF. CDR3 bases: TGTGCCAAAACCGGGGTTATAAACATTCAGTACTTC.